These 5 T cell receptor beta chains originate from one sample sequenced in a study of blood T cell repertoires in COVID-19. The assay was immunoSEQ multiplex PCR, and TCRdb's table has in-frame clones only and misses some. Found here are approximately 280,000 clones, 80% to 95% of them singletons; the top ten hold 6.8%. The sample taken for sequencing was peripheral blood. The receptors originated from a woman aged 25 to 39 with COVID-19, enrolled during active disease.

V is TRBV6-2 or TRBV6-3 and J is TRBJ1-5; TRBD1 aligns across 8 bases. CDR1 is MNHEY, CDR2 SVGEGT, per germline. The CDR3 length is 15 residues. The trim removed 6 bases at V and 1 base at J, leaving 5 bases unmatched. The CDR3, as DNA: TGTGCCAGCAGCTTCGGACAGGGCAGCAATCAGCCCCAGCATTTT. It encodes CASSFGQGSNQPQHF.

The V gene is TRBV5-1, the J gene TRBJ1-5; a weak D match, TRBD1 (6 bases). Trimming cost V 4 bases and J 1 base, with 21 bases left between them. Germline CDR1 reads SGHRS; CDR2 reads YFSETQ. The CDR3 loop spans 18 amino acids. The CDR3 reads CASSLPGGTSGSNQPQHF. The CDR3 region has the DNA TGCGCCAGCAGCCTCCCGGGGGGCACCTCGGGGAGCAATCAGCCCCAGCATTTT.

The genes are TRBV24-1 and TRBJ2-3, with 8 positions matching TRBD1. The CDR3 is 16 amino acids. Germline CDR1 KGHDR, CDR2 SFDVKD. J was trimmed by 5 bases and V by 7 bases; bases with no gene match: 13. The CDR3 protein is CATSLTGALPRDTQYF. As DNA, the CDR3 is TGTGCCACCAGCCTGACAGGGGCCCTCCCCAGAGATACGCAGTATTTT.

The chain links TRBV6-2 or TRBV6-3 to TRBJ2-1; TRBD2 is a possible D gene (7 bases). From germline, CDR1 is MNHEY and CDR2 SVGEGT. Trimming took off 2 bases at V and 8 bases at J, with 10 bases between the two ends. The CDR3 extends over 13 amino acids. The CDR3 sequence is CASSYRGGDEQFF. Written as DNA, the CDR3 is TGTGCCAGCAGTTACAGGGGGGGTGATGAGCAGTTCTTC.

The chain has TRBV11-2 and TRBJ2-3; perhaps TRBD2 as D (6 bases). Per the germline V gene, CDR1 is SGHAT and CDR2 is FQNNGV. The CDR3 length is 16 residues. V gave up 9 bases and J gave up 8 bases, with 27 bases separating them. The CDR3 DNA sequence: TGTGCCAGTCGTTCCTCGCGGGGATCTGCGCAGGGTACGCAGTATTTT. This encodes CASRSSRGSAQGTQYF.